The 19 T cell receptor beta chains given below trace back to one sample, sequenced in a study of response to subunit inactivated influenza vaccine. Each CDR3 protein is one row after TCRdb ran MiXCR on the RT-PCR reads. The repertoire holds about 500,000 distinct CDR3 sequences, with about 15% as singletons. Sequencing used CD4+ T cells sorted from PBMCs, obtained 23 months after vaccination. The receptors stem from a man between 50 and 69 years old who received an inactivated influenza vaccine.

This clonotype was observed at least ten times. The CDR3 DNA reads TGTGCCTCCCCCCTAGGAGTTCGAGAGACCCAGTACTTC. The encoded protein is CASPLGVRETQYF. The chain recombines TRBV27 with TRBJ2-5; D ambiguous. Germline CDR1 MNHEY, CDR2 SMNVEV (reference sequence). V was pared by 11 bases and J by 4 bases, with 17 bases between. This CDR3 contains 13 residues.

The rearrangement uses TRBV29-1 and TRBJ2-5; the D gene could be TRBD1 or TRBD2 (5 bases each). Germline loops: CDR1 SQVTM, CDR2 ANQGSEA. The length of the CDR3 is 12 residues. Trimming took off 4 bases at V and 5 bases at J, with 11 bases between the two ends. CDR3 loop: CSVARDGETQYF. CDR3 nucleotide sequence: TGCAGCGTTGCTCGGGACGGGGAGACCCAGTACTTC.

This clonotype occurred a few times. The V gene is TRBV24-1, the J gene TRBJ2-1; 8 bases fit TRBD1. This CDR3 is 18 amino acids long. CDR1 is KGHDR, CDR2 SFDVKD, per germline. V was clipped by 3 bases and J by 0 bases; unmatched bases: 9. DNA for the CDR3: TGTGCCACCAGTGATAGCGGCCGGACAGGGAGCTCCTACAATGAGCAGTTCTTC. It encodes CATSDSGRTGSSYNEQFF.

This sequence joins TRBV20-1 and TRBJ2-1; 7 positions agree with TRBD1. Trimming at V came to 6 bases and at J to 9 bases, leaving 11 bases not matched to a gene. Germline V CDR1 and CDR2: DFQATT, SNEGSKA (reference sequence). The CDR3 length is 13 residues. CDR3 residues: CSARGTQSGEQFF. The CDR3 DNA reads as TGCAGTGCCAGGGGGACGCAGTCGGGTGAGCAGTTCTTC.

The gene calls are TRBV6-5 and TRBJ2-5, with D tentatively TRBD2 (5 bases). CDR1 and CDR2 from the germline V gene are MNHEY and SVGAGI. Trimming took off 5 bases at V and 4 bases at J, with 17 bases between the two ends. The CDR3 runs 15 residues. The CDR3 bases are TGTGCCAGCAGTATACGGACTCTAATTGGAGAGACCCAGTACTTC. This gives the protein CASSIRTLIGETQYF.

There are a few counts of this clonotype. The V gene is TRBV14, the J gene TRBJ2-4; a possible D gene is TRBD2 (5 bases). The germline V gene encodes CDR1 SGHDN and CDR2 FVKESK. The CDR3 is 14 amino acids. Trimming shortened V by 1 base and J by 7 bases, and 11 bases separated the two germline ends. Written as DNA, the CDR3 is TGTGCCAGCAGCCAAGCGGACGGCGGGAACATTCAGTACTTC. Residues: CASSQADGGNIQYF. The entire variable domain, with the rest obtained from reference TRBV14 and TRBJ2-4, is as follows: EAGVTQFPSHSVIEKGQTVTLRCDPISGHDNLYWYRRVMGKEIKFLLHFVKESKQDESGMPNNRFLAERTGGTYSTLKVQPAELEDSGVYFCASSQADGGNIQYFGAGTRLSVL.

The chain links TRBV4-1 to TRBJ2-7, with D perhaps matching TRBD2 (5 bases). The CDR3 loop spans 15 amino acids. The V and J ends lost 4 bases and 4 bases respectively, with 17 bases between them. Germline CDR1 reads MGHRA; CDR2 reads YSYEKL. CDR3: CASSRDGIGSYEQYF. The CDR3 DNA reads TGCGCCAGCAGCCGCGACGGGATTGGTAGTTACGAGCAGTACTTC.

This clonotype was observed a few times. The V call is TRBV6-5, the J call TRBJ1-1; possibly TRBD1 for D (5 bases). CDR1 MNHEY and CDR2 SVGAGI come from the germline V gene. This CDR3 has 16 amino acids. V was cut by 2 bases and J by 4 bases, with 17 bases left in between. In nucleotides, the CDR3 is TGTGCCAGCAGTTACAGGCCCGGGGCGGGCTCCACTGAAGCTTTCTTT. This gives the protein CASSYRPGAGSTEAFF.

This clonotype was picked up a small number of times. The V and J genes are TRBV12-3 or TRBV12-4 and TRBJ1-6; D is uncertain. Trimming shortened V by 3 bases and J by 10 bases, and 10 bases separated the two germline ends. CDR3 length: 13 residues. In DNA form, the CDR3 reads TGTGCCAGCAGTTTGCGCGAGGACTCACCCCTCCACTTT. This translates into CASSLREDSPLHF.

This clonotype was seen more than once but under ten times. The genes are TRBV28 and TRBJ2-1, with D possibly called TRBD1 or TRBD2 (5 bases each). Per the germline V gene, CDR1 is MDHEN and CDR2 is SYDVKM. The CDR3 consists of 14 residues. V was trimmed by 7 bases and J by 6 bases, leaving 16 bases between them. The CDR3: CASKNGARSNEQFF. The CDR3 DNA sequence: TGTGCCAGCAAGAACGGGGCCCGGAGCAATGAGCAGTTCTTC.

In nucleotides, the CDR3 is TGTGCCAGCAGTGCCTCGAGGGTAGTAGCTGAAGCTTTCTTT. Protein sequence: CASSASRVVAEAFF. The rearrangement links TRBV6-5 to TRBJ1-1; D not certain. CDR1 and CDR2 (germline): MNHEY, SVGAGI. This CDR3 comprises 14 residues. The V gene lost 5 bases and the J gene lost 6 bases, with 16 bases spanning the gap.

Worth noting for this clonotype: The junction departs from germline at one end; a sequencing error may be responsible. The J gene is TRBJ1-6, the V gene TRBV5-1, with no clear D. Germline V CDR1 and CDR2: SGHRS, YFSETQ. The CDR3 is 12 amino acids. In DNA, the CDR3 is TGCGCCAGCAGGGATACAAATTCACACCTCCACTTT. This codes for CASRDTNSHLHF. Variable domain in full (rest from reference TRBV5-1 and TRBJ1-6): KAGVTQTPRYLIKTRGQQVTLSCSPISGHRSVSWYQQTPGQGLQFLFEYFSETQRNKGNFPGRFSGRQFSNSRSEMNVSTLELGDSALYLCASRDTNSHLHFGNGTRLTVT.

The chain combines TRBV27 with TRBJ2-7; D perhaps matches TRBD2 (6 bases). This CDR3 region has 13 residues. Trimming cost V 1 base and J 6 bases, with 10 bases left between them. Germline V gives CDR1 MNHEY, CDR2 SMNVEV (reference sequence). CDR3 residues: CASSLWEAGEQYF. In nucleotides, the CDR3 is TGTGCCAGCAGTTTATGGGAAGCGGGCGAGCAGTACTTC.

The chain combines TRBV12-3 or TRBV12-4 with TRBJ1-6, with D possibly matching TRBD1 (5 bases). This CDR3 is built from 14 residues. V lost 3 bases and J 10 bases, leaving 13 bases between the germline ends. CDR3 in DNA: TGTGCCAGCAGTTTGAGTGCGGGGGGGTCACCCCTCCACTTT. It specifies CASSLSAGGSPLHF.

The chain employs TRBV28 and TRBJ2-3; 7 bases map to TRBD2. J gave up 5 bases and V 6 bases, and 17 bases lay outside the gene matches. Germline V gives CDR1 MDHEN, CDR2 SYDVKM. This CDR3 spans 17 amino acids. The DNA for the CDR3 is TGTGCCAGCAGCCCGAGCCACGCCGGGAGGAGGGGAGATACGCAGTATTTT. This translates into CASSPSHAGRRGDTQYF.

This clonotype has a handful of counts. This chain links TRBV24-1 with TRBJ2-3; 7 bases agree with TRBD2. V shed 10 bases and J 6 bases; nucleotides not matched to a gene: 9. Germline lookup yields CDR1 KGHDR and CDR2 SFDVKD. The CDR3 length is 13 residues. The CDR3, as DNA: TGTGCCACAGGAGGGCGGGAGCTGGATACGCAGTATTTT. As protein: CATGGRELDTQYF.

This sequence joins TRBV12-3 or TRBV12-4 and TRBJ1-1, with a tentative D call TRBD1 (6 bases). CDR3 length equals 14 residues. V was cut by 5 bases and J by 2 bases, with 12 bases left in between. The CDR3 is CASSVIRGNTEAFF. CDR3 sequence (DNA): TGTGCCAGCAGTGTCATCAGGGGCAACACTGAAGCTTTCTTT.

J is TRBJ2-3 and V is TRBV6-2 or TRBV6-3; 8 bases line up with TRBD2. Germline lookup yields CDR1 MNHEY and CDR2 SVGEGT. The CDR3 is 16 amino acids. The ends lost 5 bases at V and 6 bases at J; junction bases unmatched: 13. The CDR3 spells CASSPGDYSGADTQYF. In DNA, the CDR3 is TGTGCCAGCAGTCCCGGTGATTATAGCGGGGCGGATACGCAGTATTTT.

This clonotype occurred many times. CDR3 region: CASTQGSNTEAFF. The CDR3 DNA sequence: TGCGCCAGCACCCAGGGTTCGAACACTGAAGCTTTCTTT. J is TRBJ1-1 and V is TRBV5-1; tentative D call: TRBD1 (5 bases). The germline V gene encodes CDR1 SGHRS and CDR2 YFSETQ. The CDR3 covers 13 residues. The V end lost 6 bases, the J end lost 1 base, and 10 bases lay between the germline ends.